This TCR beta chain was captured in a study of T cell changes during pregnancy in multiple sclerosis. Generated by immunoSEQ multiplex PCR, the TCRdb table keeps only in-frame clones and is missing some. Of tens of thousands of clones in the sample, around 92% were seen once. The germline V gene has CDR1 SNHLY and CDR2 FYNNEI. CDR3 length: 15 residues. V was shortened by 7 bases and J by 3 bases, with 18 bases between the two germline ends. The rearrangement links TRBV2 to TRBJ1-1, with D tentatively TRBD1 (6 bases). This clonotype was obtained from a female donor with multiple sclerosis, enrolled in a pregnancy study. The specimen was peripheral blood, collected before pregnancy. This CDR3 reads CASISQGFSDTEAFF. CDR3 DNA sequence: TGTGCCAGCATCTCACAGGGATTCTCGGACACTGAAGCTTTCTTT.